Listed here are 27 T cell receptor beta chains from one sample, sequenced in a study of T cell repertoires in cytomegalovirus infection. MiXCR, run by TCRdb on the reads, gives a single entry per CDR3 protein. The sample consists of approximately 770,000 distinct CDR3 sequences, 25% to 35% of them appearing once. Antigen specificity for these receptors is unknown. Sequences were derived from cultured CD8+ T cells from PBMCs, sampled from culture after CMV antigen stimulation. The receptor set was obtained from a human donor in good health (CMV status not recorded). Some clones in this sample may be carry-over from other donors' samples.

Concerning this clonotype itself: One end of the junction varies from germline; a read error may be responsible. The V and J genes are TRBV7-6 and TRBJ2-5; no definite D call. Per the germline V gene, CDR1 is SGHVS and CDR2 is FNYEAQ. There are 14 residues in the CDR3. CDR3 region: CASNLIQFQETQYF. In DNA form, the CDR3 reads TGTGCCAGCAACTTAATACAGTTCCAAGAGACCCAGTACTTC.

This CDR3 reads CASSLFWGSGTEAFF. CDR3 in DNA: TGTGCCAGTAGTCTGTTCTGGGGATCCGGGACTGAAGCTTTCTTT. V gene TRBV19 combines with J gene TRBJ1-1; no reliable D call. V lost 5 bases to trimming and J lost 5 bases, with 18 bases between them. Germline CDR1 is LNHDA and CDR2 is SQIVND (reference sequence). The CDR3 runs to 15 residues.

The chain employs TRBV7-6 and TRBJ1-5, with D possibly matching TRBD1 (5 bases). Germline V gene sequence: CDR1 SGHVS, CDR2 FNYEAQ. With 2 bases removed from V and 8 bases from J, the gap between germline ends came to 10 bases. The CDR3 covers 13 residues. This CDR3 is CASSLTKGKPQHF. CDR3 DNA sequence: TGTGCCAGCAGCTTAACAAAGGGGAAGCCCCAGCATTTT.

This clonotype turned up a few times. This rearrangement joins TRBV7-6 to TRBJ2-3; 14 bases fit TRBD2. The germline V gene encodes CDR1 SGHVS and CDR2 FNYEAQ. The V segment lost 5 bases and the J segment 4 bases; nucleotides outside the gene matches: 8. This CDR3 has 17 residues. The CDR3 region is CASSPGTSGGIADTQYF. The CDR3 nucleotides are TGTGCCAGCAGCCCCGGGACTAGCGGGGGTATCGCAGATACGCAGTATTTT.

J is TRBJ2-2 and V is TRBV4-2; a weak D match, TRBD1 (5 bases). This CDR3 is 16 amino acids long. Trimming removed 2 bases at V and 4 bases at J, with 14 bases between. Germline V gene sequence: CDR1 LGHNA, CDR2 YNFKEQ. CDR3: CASSQLIRDATGELFF. CDR3 DNA sequence: TGTGCCAGCAGCCAATTGATCAGGGATGCCACCGGGGAGCTGTTTTTT.

This chain joins TRBV7-9 and TRBJ1-1; 7 bases map to TRBD1. This CDR3 has 15 amino acids. Looked up from germline, CDR1 is SEHNR and CDR2 is FQNEAQ (reference sequence). Unmatched junction bases numbered 8, after V lost 3 bases and J lost 4 bases. In nucleotides, the CDR3 is TGTGCCAGCAGCTTCAGACAGGGAAGTGGCACTGAAGCTTTCTTT. This gives the protein CASSFRQGSGTEAFF.

This clonotype occurred a few times. The chain is built from TRBV10-3 and TRBJ2-3; D perhaps matches TRBD2 (6 bases). This CDR3 comprises 15 residues. The V gene lost 6 bases and the J gene lost 2 bases, with 15 bases spanning the gap. Germline CDR1 reads ENHRY; CDR2 reads SYGVKD. The CDR3 sequence: CAIRVLRGVTDTQYF. CDR3 bases: TGTGCCATCAGGGTGTTGCGGGGTGTCACAGATACGCAGTATTTT.

This clonotype was found a few times. This chain connects TRBV27 to TRBJ2-2; 14 bases line up with TRBD2. The CDR3 sequence is 17 residues long. CDR1 and CDR2 (germline): MNHEY, SMNVEV (reference sequence). Trimming cost V 6 bases and J 3 bases; bases outside gene matches: 6. CDR3 region: CASSRLAGGGYTGELFF. DNA of the CDR3: TGTGCCAGCAGCAGACTAGCGGGGGGGGGGTACACCGGGGAGCTGTTTTTT.

This clonotype has just a few counts. This chain uses TRBV6-6 with TRBJ1-2, with 9 bases matching TRBD1. The CDR3 contains 14 residues. The J segment lost 8 bases and the V segment lost 5 bases, leaving 9 bases of the junction unmatched. CDR1 and CDR2 from the germline V gene are MNHNY and SVGAGI (reference sequence). The CDR3, as DNA: TGTGCCAGCAGTCCCGGGACAGGGCCTTCCGGCTACACCTTC. It specifies CASSPGTGPSGYTF.

This clonotype has just one count. The rearrangement links TRBV2 to TRBJ2-3; maybe TRBD1 (6 bases). CDR1 and CDR2 from the germline V gene are SNHLY and FYNNEI. The CDR3 loop spans 16 amino acids. The germline V and J ends were trimmed by 6 bases and 2 bases, with 18 bases remaining between them. This chain's CDR3 is CASRPGHLETTDTQYF. The CDR3 nucleotides read TGTGCCAGCAGACCGGGACACCTAGAAACCACAGATACGCAGTATTTT.

This clonotype was counted many times. The chain links TRBV7-9 to TRBJ2-7; D might be TRBD2 (6 bases). V gave up 5 bases and J gave up 5 bases, with 19 bases separating them. The germline CDR1 and CDR2 sequences are SEHNR and FQNEAQ (reference sequence). The CDR3 length is 15 residues. Written as DNA, the CDR3 is TGTGCCAGCAGCCCGGGACGCCAGCGGGTCCACGAGCAGTACGTC. Translated, it gives CASSPGRQRVHEQYV.

The rearrangement links TRBV7-9 to TRBJ1-5, with D perhaps matching TRBD1 (5 bases). Per germline, CDR1 SEHNR and CDR2 FQNEAQ (reference sequence). There are 11 residues in the CDR3. V was pared by 8 bases and J by 9 bases, with 11 bases between. In DNA form, the CDR3 reads TGTGCCAGCGGGGGGGGGGGGCCCCAGCATTTT. Amino acid sequence: CASGGGGPQHF.

V and J are TRBV20-1 and TRBJ1-1, with D perhaps matching TRBD1 (6 bases). This CDR3 is 13 amino acids long. The germline CDR1 and CDR2 sequences are DFQATT and SNEGSKA (reference sequence). Trimming left V 8 bases short and J 0 bases short, with 13 bases between. The chain's CDR3 is CSWPTGLNTEAFF. CDR3 DNA: TGCAGTTGGCCGACAGGCCTGAACACTGAAGCTTTCTTT.

V is TRBV6-2 or TRBV6-3 and J is TRBJ2-1; TRBD1 agrees at 9 bases. In germline, CDR1 is MNHEY, CDR2 SVGEGT. This CDR3 has 17 amino acids. J was trimmed by 3 bases and V by 6 bases; bases with no gene match: 12. The CDR3 reads CASSQVGQGRNYNEQFF. The DNA of the CDR3 is TGTGCCAGCAGCCAAGTCGGACAGGGGAGGAACTACAATGAGCAGTTCTTC.

Details on this clonotype: A much larger clone differs from this one at a single base, so this may be a read error. The rearrangement joins TRBV7-9 to TRBJ2-1; D might be TRBD2 (6 bases). V was trimmed by 5 bases and J by 7 bases, leaving 24 bases between them. Looked up from germline, CDR1 is SEHNR and CDR2 is FQNEAQ (reference sequence). This CDR3 has 17 residues. The CDR3, as DNA: TGTGCCAGCAGCACCTGGAACGCGGGGAACTCCAGAAATGAGCAGTTCTTC. Amino acids: CASSTWNAGNSRNEQFF.

In this sample, this clonotype turned up many times. The chain carries TRBV7-6 and TRBJ1-1; D may be TRBD1 (5 bases). With 0 bases removed from V and 2 bases from J, the gap between germline ends came to 13 bases. The CDR3 covers 16 residues. Germline CDR1 reads SGHVS; CDR2 reads FNYEAQ. The chain's CDR3 is CASSLAPGTGNTEAFF. For the CDR3, the DNA is TGTGCCAGCAGCTTAGCTCCCGGGACCGGAAACACTGAAGCTTTCTTT.

This clonotype occurred many times. The chain links TRBV7-6 to TRBJ2-1; either TRBD1 or TRBD2 may supply D (5 bases each). The V and J ends lost 1 base and 0 bases respectively, with 10 bases between them. This CDR3 comprises 16 residues. Germline V gene data show CDR1 as SGHVS and CDR2 as FNYEAQ. CDR3 loop: CASSLDRDLSYNEQFF. The CDR3 DNA sequence: TGTGCCAGCAGCTTAGACCGGGACCTCTCCTACAATGAGCAGTTCTTC.

V gene TRBV5-5 combines with J gene TRBJ2-5; perhaps TRBD1 as D (6 bases). V lost 1 base and J lost 4, with 14 bases in between. This CDR3 region has 15 residues. Germline V gene sequence: CDR1 SGHKS, CDR2 YYEKEE (reference sequence). The CDR3 DNA sequence: TGTGCCAGCAGCTTGCGACAGGTTTTTGGAGAGACCCAGTACTTC. Protein sequence: CASSLRQVFGETQYF.

The chain is built from TRBV9 and TRBJ2-1; no definite D call. The CDR3 sequence is 15 residues long. Germline assignment: CDR1 SGDLS and CDR2 YYNGEE. V shed 5 bases and J shed 2 bases, with 14 bases lying between them. In nucleotides, the CDR3 is TGTGCCAGCAGTGGTGGGCTACCCACCTACAATGAGCAGTTCTTC. Its protein product is CASSGGLPTYNEQFF.

This clonotype was observed many times. The chain couples TRBV6-5 to TRBJ2-3; 10 bases agree with TRBD1. This CDR3 region has 15 residues. CDR1 MNHEY and CDR2 SVGAGI come from the germline V gene. The trim removed 1 base at V and 3 bases at J, leaving 1 base unmatched. The CDR3 here is CASSYWDRGTDTQYF. Written as DNA, the CDR3 is TGTGCCAGCAGTTACTGGGACAGGGGAACAGATACGCAGTATTTT.

This rearrangement joins TRBV7-9 to TRBJ1-4; 9 bases align to TRBD1. The germline CDR1 and CDR2 sequences are SEHNR and FQNEAQ (reference sequence). V shed 4 bases, J shed 8 bases, and the junction held 8 bases outside the gene matches. This CDR3 contains 15 residues. The CDR3 reads CASSYRDREEEKLFF. DNA of the CDR3: TGTGCCAGCAGCTACAGGGACAGGGAGGAGGAAAAACTGTTTTTT. Complete variable domain (other parts from reference TRBV7-9 and TRBJ1-4): DTGVSQNPRHKITKRGQNVTFRCDPISEHNRLYWYRQTLGQGPEFLTYFQNEAQLEKSRLLSDRFSAERPKGSFSTLEIQRTEQGDSAMYLCASSYRDREEEKLFFGSGTQLSVL.

The sample holds a few counts of this clonotype. The V call is TRBV10-3, the J call TRBJ2-7, with 8 nucleotides matching TRBD1. V was clipped by 3 bases and J by 4 bases; unmatched bases: 5. Germline V CDR1 and CDR2: ENHRY, SYGVKD. This CDR3 has 14 amino acids. The chain's CDR3 is CAISDRDRRYEQYF. The CDR3 nucleotides are TGTGCCATCAGTGACCGGGACAGGCGGTACGAGCAGTACTTC.

This chain uses TRBV11-3 with TRBJ2-3; TRBD2 matches at 8 bases. Trimming removed 5 bases from V and 4 bases from J; junction bases left unmatched: 8. The CDR3 runs 15 residues. In germline, CDR1 is SGHNT, CDR2 YENEEA. In DNA, the CDR3 is TGTGCCAGCAGCGAAAGCGGGGGAAATGCAGATACGCAGTATTTT. Translation gives CASSESGGNADTQYF.

This clonotype was counted ten times or more. The chain couples TRBV7-2 to TRBJ2-5, with unresolved D. CDR1 and CDR2 (germline): SGHTA, FQGNSA. Trimming left V 2 bases short and J 3 bases short, with 4 bases between. This CDR3 has 12 residues. CDR3 sequence: CASSLPEETQYF. The CDR3 coding sequence is TGTGCCAGCAGCTTACCGGAAGAGACCCAGTACTTC.

The chain employs TRBV7-6 and TRBJ1-1; D possibly corresponds to TRBD1 (5 bases). Germline CDR1 and CDR2: SGHVS and FNYEAQ. This CDR3 region has 14 residues. Trimming removed 5 bases at V and 5 bases at J, with 15 bases between. CDR3 region: CASSGTNGGTEAFF. The CDR3 DNA reads as TGTGCCAGCAGCGGGACTAACGGGGGGACTGAAGCTTTCTTT.

The rearrangement uses TRBV27 and TRBJ2-7, with no clear D. Germline V gives CDR1 MNHEY, CDR2 SMNVEV (reference sequence). The germline V and J ends were trimmed by 9 bases and 2 bases, with 8 bases remaining between them. The CDR3 sequence is 11 residues long. Here the CDR3 DNA reads TGTGCCAGTGGGCCCACCTACGAGCAGTACGTC. It encodes CASGPTYEQYV.

This clonotype was counted between two and nine times. The V and J genes are TRBV7-2 and TRBJ2-6; D not certain. Germline V gives CDR1 SGHTA, CDR2 FQGNSA. The CDR3 is 15 amino acids. V was shortened by 4 bases and J by 0 bases, with 7 bases between the two germline ends. CDR3 nucleotide sequence: TGTGCCAGCAGCTCCCCTGGCTCTGGGGCCAACGTCCTGACTTTC. Protein: CASSSPGSGANVLTF.